This T cell receptor beta chain was profiled in a study of blood T cell repertoires in COVID-19. Study in general: Researchers got acute and convalescent COVID-19 samples from the United States, Italy and Spain.

This CDR3 comprises 13 residues. Germline V gene lookup returns CDR1 LNHNV and CDR2 YYDKDF (reference sequence). With 0 bases removed from V and 7 bases from J, the gap between germline ends came to 7 bases. Some clones are missing from TCRdb's copy, which holds only in-frame ones; the method was immunoSEQ multiplex PCR. Of more than 95,000 clones in the sample, about 80% were seen once. The receptor's source is a human donor in a cohort sampled during active COVID-19. The chain combines TRBV15 with TRBJ1-3; D remains ambiguous. The sequencing sample was made of peripheral blood. CDR3 coding DNA: TGTGCCACCAGCAGAGATTCGGGGAACACCATATATTTT. It codes for CATSRDSGNTIYF.